The clone carrying this TCR beta chain was observed at least ten times. The antigen remains unidentified. Documented time point: sample taken at primary tumor resection. Frozen PBMC, nontumor lung or tumor provided whole RNA, which was sequenced unsorted. Samples came from about 72 TRACERx patients with untreated early-stage lung cancer. This sample is drawn from a study of spatial heterogeneity in lung cancer. Study-level background: The study consistently detected more beta-chain than alpha-chain sequences. The study, taken as a whole, reports: TCRs found ubiquitously expanded in tumor appeared in blood more at resection than at follow-up.

Carried by each TCR cDNA molecule was a unique molecular identifier. MiXCR was run by TCRdb on the 5' RACE reads, yielding one entry per CDR3 protein. Here the sample spans some 83,000 distinct CDR3 sequences, 15% to 25% being singletons. The specimen was PBMCs, collected at surgery. The clonotype comes from a male donor with early-stage non-small cell lung cancer.

The CDR3 nucleotides are TGTGCCAGCAGCCCTTTCTCAGGGATAGAAGCCTCCTACGAGCAGTACTTC. It translates to CASSPFSGIEASYEQYF. The V call is TRBV7-6, the J call TRBJ2-7; D is perhaps TRBD1 (5 bases). Looked up from germline, CDR1 is SGHVS and CDR2 is FNYEAQ. Trimming shortened V by 5 bases and J by 0 bases, and 20 bases separated the two germline ends. The CDR3 spans 17 residues. The full variable domain, its missing parts supplied by reference TRBV7-6 and TRBJ2-7, is GAGVSQSPRYKVTKRGQDVALRCDPISGHVSLYWYRQALGQGPEFLTYFNYEAQQDKSGLPNDRFSAERPEGSISTLTIQRTEQRDSAMYRCASSPFSGIEASYEQYFGPGTRLTVT.